Listed below are T cell receptor beta chains from one sample, sequenced in a study of cytomegalovirus exposure and HLA in healthy donors. The table came from immunoSEQ multiplex PCR; TCRdb's copy has only in-frame clones and leaves some out. The profile shows about 120,000 clones, around 77% of them singletons. Sequencing was performed on PBMCs. These receptors all come from a man in his late teens or twenties in good health and CMV-seropositive. Each CDR3 is given with its conserved first and last residue.

V: TRBV4-1; J: TRBJ1-1; CDR3: CASNVFGGGLKNTEAFF
V: TRBV14; J: TRBJ1-2; CDR3: CASSQDRSGYTF
V: TRBV7-9; J: TRBJ1-1; CDR3: CASSGRQAKTEAFF
V: TRBV5-8; J: TRBJ2-1; CDR3: CASSVLAGALSNNEQFF
V: TRBV30; J: TRBJ2-7; CDR3: CAWKIAGGLEQYF
V: TRBV19; J: TRBJ1-6; CDR3: CASSMGGGSPLHF
V: TRBV6-1; J: TRBJ1-1; CDR3: CASSGYMNTEAFF
V: TRBV28; J: TRBJ2-2; CDR3: CASRFRDRNTGELFF
V: TRBV30; J: TRBJ2-7; CDR3: CAWLGVAYEQYF
V: TRBV5-1; J: TRBJ1-5; CDR3: CASSLGTDQPQHF
V: TRBV19; J: TRBJ2-7; CDR3: CASSIPGPGTYEQYF
V: TRBV11-2; J: TRBJ2-2; CDR3: CASSLSLAGGPSDGELFF
V: TRBV5-1; J: TRBJ2-5; CDR3: CASQPWRGREETQYF
V: TRBV4-2; J: TRBJ2-1; CDR3: CASSQLLSPNDEQFF
V: TRBV15; J: TRBJ1-2; CDR3: CATSSRDRATNYGYTF
V: TRBV6-1; J: TRBJ2-7; CDR3: CASRDTGLADEQYF
V: TRBV28; J: TRBJ2-3; CDR3: CASSLVETPIQYF
V: TRBV30; J: TRBJ1-4; CDR3: CAWSVFGLKKLFF
V: TRBV5-1; J: TRBJ2-2; CDR3: CASRLQTGSTGELFF
V: TRBV19; J: TRBJ1-5; CDR3: CASSIWGVGQPQHF
V: TRBV5-1; J: TRBJ1-1; CDR3: CASSLDGGLITEAFF
V: TRBV9; J: TRBJ2-1; CDR3: CASSVAVASNEQFF
V: TRBV5-1; J: TRBJ1-2; CDR3: CASSLAGTANYGYTF
V: TRBV6-5; J: TRBJ1-2; CDR3: CAAGTGVGLVYGYTF
V: TRBV2; J: TRBJ1-2; CDR3: CAGQGAKGYTF
V: TRBV27; J: TRBJ2-1; CDR3: CASSLTDGGLWNEQFF
V: TRBV6-5; J: TRBJ1-2; CDR3: CASSYGTENGYTF
V: TRBV14; J: TRBJ2-7; CDR3: CASSLRGAGEQYF
V: TRBV27; J: TRBJ2-5; CDR3: CASSLSQGLIQETQYF
V: TRBV15; J: TRBJ2-5; CDR3: CATSSRGGEETQYF
V: TRBV5-4; J: TRBJ1-2; CDR3: CASSRKQVSFDGYTF
V: TRBV18; J: TRBJ2-1; CDR3: CASSAGGGRAQNEQFF
V: TRBV6-5; J: TRBJ2-2; CDR3: CASSYKTGAPRGELFF
V: TRBV19; J: TRBJ1-4; CDR3: CASSCGGRKLFF
V: TRBV30; J: TRBJ2-1; CDR3: CAWTIAGAAQEQFF
V: TRBV7-6; J: TRBJ2-7; CDR3: CASSLGRGGYEQYF
V: TRBV5-4; J: TRBJ2-7; CDR3: CASSTTSGVTGEQYF
V: TRBV28; J: TRBJ2-7; CDR3: CASSFQGALYEQYF
V: TRBV5-1; J: TRBJ1-2; CDR3: CASSSGQGAGAGYTF
V: TRBV19; J: TRBJ1-1; CDR3: CASNEHDRDTEAFF